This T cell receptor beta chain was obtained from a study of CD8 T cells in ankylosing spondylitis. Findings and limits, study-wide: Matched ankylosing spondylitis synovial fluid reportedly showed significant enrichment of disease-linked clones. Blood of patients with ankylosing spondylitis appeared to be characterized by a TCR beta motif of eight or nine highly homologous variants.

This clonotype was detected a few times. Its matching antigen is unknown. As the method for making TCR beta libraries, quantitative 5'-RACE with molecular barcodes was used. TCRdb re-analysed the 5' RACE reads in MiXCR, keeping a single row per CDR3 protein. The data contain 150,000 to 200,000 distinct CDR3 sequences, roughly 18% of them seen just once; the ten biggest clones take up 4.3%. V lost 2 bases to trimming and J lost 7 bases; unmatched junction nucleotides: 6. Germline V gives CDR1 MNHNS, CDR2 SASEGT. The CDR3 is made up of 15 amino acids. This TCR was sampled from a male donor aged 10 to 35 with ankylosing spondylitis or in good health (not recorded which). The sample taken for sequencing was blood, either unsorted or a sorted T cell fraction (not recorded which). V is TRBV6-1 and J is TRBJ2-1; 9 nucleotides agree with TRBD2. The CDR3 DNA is TGTGCCAGCAGTGAACGCGGGAGGGCTTATAATGAGCAGTTCTTC. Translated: CASSERGRAYNEQFF.